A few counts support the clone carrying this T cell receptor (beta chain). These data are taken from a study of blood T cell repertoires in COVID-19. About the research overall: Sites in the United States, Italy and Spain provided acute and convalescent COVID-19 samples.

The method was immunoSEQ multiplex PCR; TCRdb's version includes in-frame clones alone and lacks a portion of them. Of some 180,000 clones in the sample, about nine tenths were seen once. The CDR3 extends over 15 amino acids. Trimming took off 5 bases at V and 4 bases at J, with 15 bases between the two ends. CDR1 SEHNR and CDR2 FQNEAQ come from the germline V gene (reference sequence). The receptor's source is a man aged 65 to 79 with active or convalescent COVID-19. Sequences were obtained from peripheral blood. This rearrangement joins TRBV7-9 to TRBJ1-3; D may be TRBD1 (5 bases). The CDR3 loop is CASSPPQGRGNTIYF. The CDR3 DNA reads TGTGCCAGCAGCCCCCCCCAGGGAAGGGGAAACACCATATATTTT.